A single sample gave rise to the 5 T cell receptor beta chains below, sequenced in a study of blood T cell repertoires in COVID-19. Using immunoSEQ multiplex PCR, the repertoire was profiled, and TCRdb retains in-frame clones only, with some absent. The sample shows about 210,000 clones, about 86% of them seen only once. The specimen was peripheral blood. The receptors originated from a woman aged 50 to 60 with acute or convalescent COVID-19.

The chain links TRBV27 to TRBJ2-5; 14 nucleotides match TRBD2. The germline gives CDR1 MNHEY, CDR2 SMNVEV (reference sequence). The CDR3 has 16 residues. After removal of 2 bases from V and 4 bases from J, the junction contained 3 bases not matched to a gene. The DNA for the CDR3 is TGTGCCAGCAGTTTAGTAGGGACTAGCGGGAGAGAGACCCAGTACTTC. Translation gives CASSLVGTSGRETQYF.

The J gene is TRBJ2-3, the V gene TRBV5-3; 7 nucleotides line up with TRBD2. TRBV5-3 qualifies as an ORF whose function is uncertain. The CDR3 consists of 20 residues. Germline trimming cut 3 bases from V and 5 bases from J; bases unmatched to any gene: 24. The CDR3 region is CARSSYPATTSERFKDTQYF. The CDR3 DNA sequence: TGTGCCAGAAGCTCTTACCCAGCTACAACTAGCGAGAGGTTCAAAGATACGCAGTATTTT.

The chain combines TRBV15 with TRBJ2-1, with TRBD2 matching over 9 bases. Germline V gene lookup returns CDR1 LNHNV and CDR2 YYDKDF (reference sequence). The CDR3 has 17 residues. Germline trimming cut 0 bases from V and 2 bases from J; bases unmatched to any gene: 5. CDR3 loop: CATSRDRGRATYNEQFF. The CDR3 bases are TGTGCCACCAGCAGAGATCGCGGGAGGGCCACCTACAATGAGCAGTTCTTC.

The V call is TRBV19, the J call TRBJ2-5; D gene unclear. The CDR3 is 14 amino acids. The ends were cut back, 1 base at V and 2 bases at J, with 8 bases in the middle. Per the germline V gene, CDR1 is LNHDA and CDR2 is SQIVND (reference sequence). DNA for the CDR3: TGTGCCAGTAGTATAGGGCAGAAACAAGAGACCCAGTACTTC. Its protein product is CASSIGQKQETQYF.

CDR3 bases: TGTGCCAGCTCACCAACTCTCGGAGTCACAGATACGCAGTATTTT. Amino acid sequence: CASSPTLGVTDTQYF. V gene TRBV18 combines with J gene TRBJ2-3; D is undetermined. From germline, CDR1 is KGHSH and CDR2 LQKENI. The V end lost 2 bases, the J end lost 2 bases, and 11 bases lay between the germline ends. The CDR3 covers 15 residues.